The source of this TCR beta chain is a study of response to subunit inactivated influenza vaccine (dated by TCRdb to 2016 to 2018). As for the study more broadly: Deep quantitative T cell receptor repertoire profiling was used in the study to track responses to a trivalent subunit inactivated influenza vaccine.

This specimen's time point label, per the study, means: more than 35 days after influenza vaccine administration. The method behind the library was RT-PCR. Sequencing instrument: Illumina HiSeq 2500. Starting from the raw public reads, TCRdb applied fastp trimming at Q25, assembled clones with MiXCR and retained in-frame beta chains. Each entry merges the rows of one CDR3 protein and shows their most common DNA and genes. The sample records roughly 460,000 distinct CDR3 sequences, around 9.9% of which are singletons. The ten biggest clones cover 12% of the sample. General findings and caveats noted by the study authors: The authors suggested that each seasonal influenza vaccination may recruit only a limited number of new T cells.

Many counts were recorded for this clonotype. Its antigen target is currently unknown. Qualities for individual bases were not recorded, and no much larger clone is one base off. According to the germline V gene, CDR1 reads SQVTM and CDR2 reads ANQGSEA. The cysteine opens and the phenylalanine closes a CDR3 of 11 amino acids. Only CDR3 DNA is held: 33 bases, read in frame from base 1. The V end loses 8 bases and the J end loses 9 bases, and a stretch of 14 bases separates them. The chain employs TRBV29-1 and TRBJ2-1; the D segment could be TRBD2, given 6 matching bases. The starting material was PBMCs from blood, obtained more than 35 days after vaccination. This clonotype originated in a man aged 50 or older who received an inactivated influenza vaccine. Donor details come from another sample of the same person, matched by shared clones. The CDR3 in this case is CSHGGITEQFF. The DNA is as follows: TGCAGCCATGGGGGGATTACTGAGCAGTTCTTC.